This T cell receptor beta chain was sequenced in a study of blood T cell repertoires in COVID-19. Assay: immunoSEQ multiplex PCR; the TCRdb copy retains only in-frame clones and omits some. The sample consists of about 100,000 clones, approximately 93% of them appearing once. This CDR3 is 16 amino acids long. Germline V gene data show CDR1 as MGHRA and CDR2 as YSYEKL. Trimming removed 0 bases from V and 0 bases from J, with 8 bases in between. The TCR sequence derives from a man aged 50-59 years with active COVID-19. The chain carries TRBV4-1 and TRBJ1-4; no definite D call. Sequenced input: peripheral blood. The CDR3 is CASSQDSGATNEKLFF. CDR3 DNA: TGCGCCAGCAGCCAAGATTCGGGTGCAACTAATGAAAAACTGTTTTTT.